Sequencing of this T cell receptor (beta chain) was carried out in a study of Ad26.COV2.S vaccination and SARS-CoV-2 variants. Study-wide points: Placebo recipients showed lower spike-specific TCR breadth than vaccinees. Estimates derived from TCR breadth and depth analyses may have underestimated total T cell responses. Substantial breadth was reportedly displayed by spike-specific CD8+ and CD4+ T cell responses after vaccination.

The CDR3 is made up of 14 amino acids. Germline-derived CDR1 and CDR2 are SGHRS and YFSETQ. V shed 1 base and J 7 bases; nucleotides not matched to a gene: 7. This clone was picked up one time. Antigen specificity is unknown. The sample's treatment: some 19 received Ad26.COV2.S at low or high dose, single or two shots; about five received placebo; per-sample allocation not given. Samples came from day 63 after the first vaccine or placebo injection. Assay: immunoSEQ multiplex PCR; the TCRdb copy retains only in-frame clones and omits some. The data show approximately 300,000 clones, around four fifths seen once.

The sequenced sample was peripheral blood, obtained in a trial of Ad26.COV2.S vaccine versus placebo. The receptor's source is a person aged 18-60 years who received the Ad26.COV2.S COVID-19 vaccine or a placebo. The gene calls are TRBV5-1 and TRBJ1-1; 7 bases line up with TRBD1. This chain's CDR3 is CASSLSFRTGEAFF. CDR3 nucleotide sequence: TGCGCCAGCAGCTTGTCCTTCCGGACAGGTGAAGCTTTCTTT.